This passage covers 9 T cell receptor beta chains from one sample sequenced in a study of blood T cells in healthy people across ages. Together with a sample-barcoded 5' primer, a J-beta primer mix was included in a second PCR lasting about 7 to 12 cycles. TCRdb called the 5' RACE reads again in MiXCR, with one record for every CDR3 protein. The sample includes 1.5 million to 2 million distinct CDR3 sequences, roughly 27% of them seen just once. The source material was blood. These receptors all come from a woman aged 30 to 39 in good health.

Ten or more counts support this clonotype. This chain links TRBV15 with TRBJ2-7; D is ambiguous. V lost 5 bases to trimming and J lost 5 bases, with 10 bases between them. In germline, CDR1 is LNHNV, CDR2 YYDKDF (reference sequence). The CDR3 runs to 12 residues. The CDR3 loop reads CATSSPVHEQYF. The CDR3 DNA reads TGTGCCACCAGCTCCCCCGTCCACGAGCAGTACTTC.

This chain uses TRBV28 with TRBJ1-5; 7 nucleotides agree with TRBD1. This CDR3 spans 14 amino acids. Germline values: CDR1 MDHEN, CDR2 SYDVKM. Trimming at V came to 6 bases and at J to 3 bases, leaving 5 bases not matched to a gene. CDR3 protein: CASSQGGINQPQHF. DNA for the CDR3: TGTGCCAGCAGCCAGGGGGGAATCAATCAGCCCCAGCATTTT.

For this clonotype: The germline gene is not matched at one end of the junction; a read error may be the cause. The chain links TRBV11-3 to TRBJ2-7; D might be TRBD1 or TRBD2, each matching 5 bases. The germline gives CDR1 SGHNT, CDR2 YENEEA. The CDR3 contains 14 residues. The CDR3 is CANSLGDPGGEQYF. Here the CDR3 DNA reads TGTGCCAACAGCTTAGGGGACCCTGGGGGCGAGCAGTACTTC.

Points on this clonotype: One end of the junction fails to match germline, which may point to a read error. V is TRBV30 and J is TRBJ2-7; 7 positions match TRBD1. CDR1 is GTSNPN, CDR2 SVGIG, per germline (reference sequence). The CDR3 totals 14 residues. CDR3 in amino acids: CVWSQIGTVYEQYF. In DNA form, the CDR3 reads TGTGTCTGGAGCCAAATCGGGACAGTCTACGAGCAGTACTTC.

Regarding this clonotype: This may be a read error: a much more frequent sequence differs by one nucleotide. The J gene is TRBJ2-3, the V gene TRBV7-2; no clear D gene. The CDR3 contains 14 residues. The germline V gene has CDR1 SGHTA and CDR2 FQGNSA. Trimming pared 5 bases from V and 1 base from J, leaving 10 bases between. The CDR3 DNA sequence: TGTGCCAGCAGCGGACCCGTGGGCACAGATACGCAGTATTTT. Encoded protein: CASSGPVGTDTQYF.

This clonotype was found a few times. This rearrangement joins TRBV5-1 to TRBJ1-6; 9 bases agree with TRBD1. This CDR3 has 17 amino acids. From germline, CDR1 is SGHRS and CDR2 YFSETQ. Trimming removed 4 bases from V and 4 bases from J; junction bases left unmatched: 9. CDR3 residues: CASSEWTGEGYNSPLHF. The CDR3 nucleotides are TGCGCCAGCAGCGAATGGACAGGGGAAGGGTATAATTCACCCCTCCACTTT.

This chain connects TRBV7-9 to TRBJ2-1; the D gene is possibly TRBD2 (7 bases). Per the germline V gene, CDR1 is SEHNR and CDR2 is FQNEAQ (reference sequence). The CDR3 sequence is 15 residues long. Trimming took 5 bases from V and 2 from J, leaving 13 bases between them. In nucleotides, the CDR3 is TGTGCCAGCAGCGGGGAGGGGGGGGCCTACAATGAGCAGTTCTTC. Its protein product is CASSGEGGAYNEQFF.

This clonotype was counted only a few times. The rearrangement uses TRBV7-9 and TRBJ2-5; weak D call: TRBD1 (6 bases). The germline V and J ends were trimmed by 11 bases and 5 bases, with 12 bases remaining between them. Germline V gene sequence: CDR1 SEHNR, CDR2 FQNEAQ (reference sequence). The CDR3 extends over 11 amino acids. The CDR3 reads CAVGQRETQYF. The CDR3 DNA reads as TGTGCCGTTGGACAGCGGGAGACCCAGTACTTC. Filled out from reference TRBV7-9 and TRBJ2-5, the complete variable domain reads DTGVSQNPRHKITKRGQNVTFRCDPISEHNRLYWYRQTLGQGPEFLTYFQNEAQLEKSRLLSDRFSAERPKGSFSTLEIQRTEQGDSAMYLCAVGQRETQYFGPGTRLLVL.

Worth noting for this clonotype: A clone one base away is much larger, so this may be a read error. The CDR3 coding sequence is TGCAGTGCCAACCCCCCCAGGGGCACAGATACGCGGTATTTT. Its protein is CSANPPRGTDTRYF. The chain recombines TRBV20-1 with TRBJ2-3; D possibly corresponds to TRBD1 (6 bases). CDR1 and CDR2 (germline): DFQATT, SNEGSKA (reference sequence). This CDR3 region has 14 residues.